These 5 T cell receptor beta chains came from one sample sequenced in a study of blood T cell repertoires in COVID-19. Profiled with immunoSEQ multiplex PCR; TCRdb holds only in-frame clones, not every one. The table records 130,000 to 150,000 clones, roughly 76% of them present only once. The specimen was peripheral blood. These receptors were obtained from an elderly man with acute or convalescent COVID-19.

The V and J genes are TRBV18 and TRBJ1-1; TRBD1 aligns across 8 bases. Germline assignment: CDR1 KGHSH and CDR2 LQKENI. The CDR3 extends over 14 amino acids. Trimming took 5 bases from V and 5 from J; bases not matched to a gene: 7. The CDR3 protein is CASSTQGAGTEAFF. The CDR3 nucleotides read TGTGCCAGCTCAACCCAGGGGGCAGGGACTGAAGCTTTCTTT.

The rearrangement links TRBV6-6 to TRBJ1-6; TRBD1 might be the D (5 bases). The CDR3 is 13 amino acids. V lost 5 bases and J 9 bases, leaving 11 bases between the germline ends. CDR1 is MNHNY and CDR2 is SVGAGI in the germline V gene (reference sequence). DNA for the CDR3: TGTGCCAGCAGTATTCAGGGTAGTTCACCCCTCCACTTT. Protein product: CASSIQGSSPLHF.

The V and J genes are TRBV7-9 and TRBJ1-4; D might be TRBD1 (5 bases). Germline V gene lookup returns CDR1 SEHNR and CDR2 FQNEAQ (reference sequence). The CDR3 covers 15 residues. Trimming took off 5 bases at V and 8 bases at J, with 18 bases between the two ends. The CDR3 DNA is TGTGCCAGCAGCGGGGAGGGGACTTCCTCGGAAAAACTGTTTTTT. Its translation is CASSGEGTSSEKLFF.

The sample holds a few counts of this clone. V gene TRBV7-6 combines with J gene TRBJ1-2; 10 nucleotides line up with TRBD1. The CDR3 extends over 19 amino acids. The germline gives CDR1 SGHVS, CDR2 FNYEAQ. Trimming at V came to 1 base and at J to 6 bases, leaving 17 bases not matched to a gene. CDR3 sequence: CASSLGRPKQTGGWDGYTF. The DNA for the CDR3 is TGTGCCAGCAGCTTAGGTAGGCCGAAACAGACAGGGGGCTGGGATGGCTACACCTTC.

The chain couples TRBV7-6 to TRBJ1-1, with D hard to call. This CDR3 region has 15 residues. Germline V gives CDR1 SGHVS, CDR2 FNYEAQ. V shed 5 bases and J shed 6 bases, with 19 bases lying between them. This CDR3 reads CASSTQRKGSAEAFF. The CDR3, as DNA: TGTGCCAGCAGCACTCAGCGGAAAGGAAGTGCTGAAGCTTTCTTT.